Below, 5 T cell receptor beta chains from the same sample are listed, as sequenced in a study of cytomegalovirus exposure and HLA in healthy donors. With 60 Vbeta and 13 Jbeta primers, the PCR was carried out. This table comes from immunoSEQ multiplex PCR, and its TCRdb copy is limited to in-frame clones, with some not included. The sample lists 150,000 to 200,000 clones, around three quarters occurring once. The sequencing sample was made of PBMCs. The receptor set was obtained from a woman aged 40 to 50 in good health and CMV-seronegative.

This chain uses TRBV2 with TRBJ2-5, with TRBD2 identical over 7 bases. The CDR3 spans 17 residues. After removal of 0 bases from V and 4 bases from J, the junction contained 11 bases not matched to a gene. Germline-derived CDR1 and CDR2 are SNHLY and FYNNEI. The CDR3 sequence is CASSEASAGELGETQYF. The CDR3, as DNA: TGTGCCAGCAGTGAAGCTAGCGCGGGAGAATTAGGAGAGACCCAGTACTTC.

The CDR3 DNA follows: TGTGCCAGCAGCTTGGAGATGAGCGGCTCTGGAAACACCATATATTTT. Translating gives CASSLEMSGSGNTIYF. The chain uses TRBV5-4 and TRBJ1-3; D uncertain. Trimming took off 0 bases at V and 0 bases at J, with 10 bases between the two ends. Germline V gene sequence: CDR1 SGHNT, CDR2 YYREEE (reference sequence). The CDR3 totals 16 residues.

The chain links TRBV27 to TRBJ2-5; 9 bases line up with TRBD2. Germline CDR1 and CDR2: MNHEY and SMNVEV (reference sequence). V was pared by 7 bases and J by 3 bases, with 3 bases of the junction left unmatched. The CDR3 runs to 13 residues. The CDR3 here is CASKIAGEETQYF. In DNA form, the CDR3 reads TGTGCCAGCAAGATAGCGGGAGAAGAGACCCAGTACTTC.

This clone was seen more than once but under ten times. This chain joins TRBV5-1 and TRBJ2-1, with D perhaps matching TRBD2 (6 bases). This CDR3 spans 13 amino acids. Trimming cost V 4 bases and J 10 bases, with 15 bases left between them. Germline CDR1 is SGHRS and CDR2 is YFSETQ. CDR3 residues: CASSPEGGREQFF. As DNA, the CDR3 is TGCGCCAGCAGCCCGGAGGGTGGGCGGGAGCAGTTCTTC. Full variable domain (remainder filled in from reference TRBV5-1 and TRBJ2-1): KAGVTQTPRYLIKTRGQQVTLSCSPISGHRSVSWYQQTPGQGLQFLFEYFSETQRNKGNFPGRFSGRQFSNSRSEMNVSTLELGDSALYLCASSPEGGREQFFGPGTRLTVL.

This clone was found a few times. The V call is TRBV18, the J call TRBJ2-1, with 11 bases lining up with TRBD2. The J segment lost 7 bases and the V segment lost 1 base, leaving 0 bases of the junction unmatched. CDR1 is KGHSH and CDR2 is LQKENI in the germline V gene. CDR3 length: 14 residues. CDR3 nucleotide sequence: TGTGCCAGCTCACCACGACTAGCGGGGAATGAGCAGTTCTTC. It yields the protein CASSPRLAGNEQFF.